This T cell receptor (beta chain) was identified in a study of shared clonotypes between healthy human individuals. CDR1 is ENHRY, CDR2 SYGVKD, per germline. The ends were cut back, 0 bases at V and 2 bases at J, with 13 bases in the middle. CDR3 size: 17 residues. This clone occurred a few times. Its antigen is undetermined. From CD4+ cells came CD45RA+ naive and CD45RA-negative memory subsets. Every immunoSEQ plate was one replicate of a subset's evenly spread DNA. Under the authors' procedure: Junction-only sequences without quality scores came from ImmunoSEQ, so filtering differed. Some clones are missing from TCRdb's copy, which holds only in-frame ones; the method was immunoSEQ multiplex PCR. D and trimming were read from the DNA, whereas the V and J calls and clone size are those reported in that table. The sample carries roughly 2 million clones, 85% to 95% recorded once. Study-wide results and caveats: In this cohort, only blood was sampled, and tissue repertoires likely differ.

This sequence joins TRBV10-3 and TRBJ1-4, with D possibly being TRBD1 (6 bases). The source is a young man in good health. The sequencing input was naive CD4+ T cells sorted from blood. Subset defined: CD45RA+ positively selected. Here the CDR3 DNA reads TGTGCCATCAGTGAGTCGGAAGGGGGTCCGACTAATGAAAAACTGTTTTTT. It encodes CAISESEGGPTNEKLFF.